This T cell receptor (beta chain) came from a study of regulatory T cells in long-lasting Graves disease. The germline V gene has CDR1 MNHEY and CDR2 SMNVEV (reference sequence). V lost 5 bases to trimming and J lost 0 bases; unmatched junction nucleotides: 6. The CDR3 has 17 residues. CDR3 regions were amplified by Arm-PCR using iRepertoire HTBI primers to build TCR beta libraries. TCRdb re-called the multiplex PCR reads with MiXCR, one entry per CDR3 protein. The table records about 560,000 distinct CDR3 sequences, around 16% of them present only once. The time point was: newly diagnosed GD, antithyroid drugs for less than 3 months. Isolated PBMC RNA provided the starting material for the TCR library. The same sample was also studied in work on T cells in Graves' hyperthyroidism and ophthalmopathy.

V usage is TRBV27 and J usage is TRBJ1-4, with 10 bases lining up with TRBD1. This specimen consisted of peripheral blood mononuclear cells (PBMCs), obtained at new diagnosis, from a patient treated with antithyroid drugs. This TCR derives from a man between 18 and 29 years old with Graves disease. As DNA, the CDR3 is TGTGCCAGCAGTGGGACAGGGGATACTCCAACTAATGAAAAACTGTTTTTT. Protein: CASSGTGDTPTNEKLFF.